A selection of T cell receptor beta chains follows, all from one sample in a study of blood T cells in healthy people across ages. TCRdb re-derived calls from the 5' RACE reads in MiXCR, one entry per CDR3 protein. Of roughly 1,800,000 distinct CDR3 sequences in the sample, about 50% were seen once. The sequenced sample consisted of blood. These TCRs come from a woman aged 40 to 55 in good health. CDR3s include the opening cysteine and the closing phenylalanine or tryptophan. The order of the fields is V gene, J gene, D gene, CDR3 length, clone size, CDR3 protein. The D gene is left open where the match is weak. Part of the rows lack a size; the others show once, few, many or a class for expanded clones.

>TRBV5-1|TRBJ2-1|TRBD1|16|few
CASSLGDRGSYNEQFF
>TRBV20-1|TRBJ2-3|TRBD2|16|NA
CSAQIALAGDTDTQYF
>TRBV25-1|TRBJ1-2|TRBD1|14|NA
CASSDRGQGRGYTF
>TRBV20-1|TRBJ1-1|TRBD1|15|NA
CSVKPPGQVNTEAFF
>TRBV27|TRBJ1-2|NA|16|NA
CASSFSSGVINYGYTF
>TRBV20-1|TRBJ2-1|NA|12|once
CSARDSSGEQFF
>TRBV20-1|TRBJ1-6|NA|16|NA
CSASDIGGKIPSPLHF
>TRBV28|TRBJ2-3|NA|15|NA
CASSRGISGTDTQYF
>TRBV7-2|TRBJ1-5|NA|15|NA
CASSLGMGPNQPQHF
>TRBV10-3|TRBJ2-3|NA|13|NA
CAIEAGGTDTQYF
>TRBV10-3|NA|TRBD1|14|NA
CAISGRGQGYEQYF
>TRBV12-3/TRBV12-4|TRBJ1-1|TRBD1|15|NA
CASNPRDRLNTEAFF
>TRBV7-6|TRBJ2-7|TRBD1|15|few
CASSSGTANSYEQYF
>TRBV7-2|TRBJ2-3|NA|14|NA
CASSFMTATDTQYF
>TRBV20-1|TRBJ2-5|NA|12|NA
CSAGGLAEIQYF
>TRBV4-1|TRBJ2-1|NA|11|few
CASSQAIEQFF
>TRBV5-1|TRBJ2-1|TRBD1|13|few
CASSWQGDNEQFF
>TRBV20-1|TRBJ1-4|NA|15|NA
CSARDPNGSNEKLFF
>TRBV21-1|TRBJ2-3|NA|17|NA
CASSKALGRSPTDTQYF
>TRBV4-1|TRBJ1-5|NA|16|NA
CASSQETSGPNQPQHF
>TRBV12-3/TRBV12-4|TRBJ2-7|NA|13|NA
CASSSSGIREQYF
>TRBV20-1|TRBJ1-1|NA|12|few
CSARFDGTEAFF
>TRBV12-3/TRBV12-4|TRBJ2-7|NA|13|few
CASSLEGHYEQYF
>TRBV28|TRBJ2-1|NA|12|NA
CASSLTEAVQFF
>TRBV12-3/TRBV12-4|TRBJ2-1|TRBD2|15|few
CASSTTGGRYNEQFF
>TRBV2|TRBJ2-5|TRBD2|15|NA
CDSRTSGGFQETQYF
>TRBV2|NA|NA|12|few
CASSSLADEQYF
>TRBV2|TRBJ2-1|NA|15|once
CASIVGQGQVHEQFF
>TRBV11-2|NA|NA|15|few
CASSLGRGTGYEQYF
>TRBV28|TRBJ1-4|NA|18|NA
CASSLGGRVPVRGEKLFF
>TRBV6-5|TRBJ1-5|NA|15|NA
CASSPDRRDNQPQHF
>TRBV6-5|TRBJ2-5|NA|14|NA
CASSYGPVQETRYF
>TRBV7-9|TRBJ2-4|TRBD1|16|NA
CASSFAATGATYEEYF
>TRBV4-1|TRBJ1-2|NA|15|NA
CASSQDPGTHYGYTF
>TRBV2|TRBJ2-1|NA|14|NA
CASSGNSLGDEQFF
>TRBV6-2/TRBV6-3|TRBJ2-4|TRBD1|12|NA
CASSRQGVIQYF
>TRBV4-1|TRBJ2-1|TRBD2|17|NA
CASSQGEGAGSYNEQFF
>TRBV11-2|TRBJ1-2|NA|14|NA
CASSPSGRTYGYTF
>TRBV20-1|TRBJ2-3|TRBD1|14|NA
CSANRDSRVDTQYF
>TRBV7-3|TRBJ2-5|TRBD2|13|few
CASSWGGGETQYF
>TRBV13|TRBJ2-7|NA|15|NA
CASSPTGTYSYEQYF
>TRBV7-9|TRBJ2-3|NA|11|few
CASSRGEDQYF
>TRBV6-5|TRBJ2-3|NA|15|few
CASRDLRGGTDTQYF
>TRBV11-1|NA|NA|14|NA
CASSHFGKGNIQYF
>TRBV7-2|TRBJ1-6|NA|15|NA
CASSLEAGFNSPLHF
>TRBV9|TRBJ2-1|NA|14|NA
CVSSPLGDYNEQFF
>TRBV2|TRBJ2-1|TRBD2|13|NA
CASRTSGGYEQFF
>TRBV7-2|TRBJ2-3|TRBD2|15|few
CASTAGGGRSDTQYF
>TRBV20-1|TRBJ2-7|NA|16|NA
CSAQLRGSPTGTEQYF